This TCR beta chain was retrieved from a study of T cell responses to AZD1222 COVID-19 vaccine. CDR1 and CDR2 from the germline V gene are LNHDA and SQIVND (reference sequence). V gave up 6 bases and J gave up 4 bases; unmatched junction bases: 10. CDR3 length equals 16 residues. Points from the study as a whole: Sampled repertoires all dated from after the peak T cell response.

As for this clone: Antigen specificity is unknown.

TCRdb keeps only in-frame clones here, not all; method: immunoSEQ multiplex PCR. The sample consists of 77,000 or so clones, approximately 90% of them appearing once. The specimen was peripheral blood, collected 28 days after the second AZD1222 dose. This receptor was taken from an adult who received the AZD1222 COVID-19 vaccine. V usage is TRBV19 and J usage is TRBJ2-7; 12 bases match TRBD2. The CDR3 DNA reads as TGTGCCAGTAGGAGCCCTAGCGGGAGGGACCGATACGAGCAGTACTTC. This codes for CASRSPSGRDRYEQYF.